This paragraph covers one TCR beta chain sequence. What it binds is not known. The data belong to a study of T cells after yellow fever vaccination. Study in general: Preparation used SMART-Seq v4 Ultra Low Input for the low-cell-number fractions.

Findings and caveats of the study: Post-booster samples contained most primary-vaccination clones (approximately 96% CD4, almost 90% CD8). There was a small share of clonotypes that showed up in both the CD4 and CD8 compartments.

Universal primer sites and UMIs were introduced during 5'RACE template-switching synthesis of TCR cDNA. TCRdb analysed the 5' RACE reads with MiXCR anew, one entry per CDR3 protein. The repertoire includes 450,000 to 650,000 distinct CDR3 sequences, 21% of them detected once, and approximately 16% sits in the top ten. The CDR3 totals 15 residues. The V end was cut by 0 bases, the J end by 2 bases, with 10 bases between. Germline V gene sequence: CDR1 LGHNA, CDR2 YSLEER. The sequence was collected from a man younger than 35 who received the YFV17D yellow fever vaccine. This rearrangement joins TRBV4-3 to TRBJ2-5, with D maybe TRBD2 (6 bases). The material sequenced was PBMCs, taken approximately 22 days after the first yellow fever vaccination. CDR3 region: CASSQDPGVQETQYF. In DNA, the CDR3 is TGCGCCAGCAGCCAAGACCCGGGAGTGCAAGAGACCCAGTACTTC.